Reported below is one TCR beta chain. The specificity of this receptor is unknown. Qualities for individual bases were not recorded, and no much larger clone is one base off. The source of the sample is a study of T cell changes during pregnancy in multiple sclerosis (dated by TCRdb to between 2019 and 2020). General notes on the study: The study examined how the T cell repertoire changed over the course of pregnancy in women with multiple sclerosis.

The library came from the immunoSEQ multiplex PCR assay. This is the immuneACCESS table as TCRdb keeps it, with only in-frame sequences that have V and J called. A part of the clones is gone; compared with another copy, unresolved V genes explain less than half, and the rest is unexplained. This sample lists about 52,000 clones; roughly 92% were detected once. The ten biggest clones cover around 0.74% of the sample. The receptor was derived from a female donor with multiple sclerosis, enrolled in a pregnancy study. The sample here was CD4+ T cells from peripheral blood mononuclear cells, taken in the third trimester of pregnancy.

In nucleotides, the sequence is TGTGCCAGCAGTCCAACCGGGACAGGGAGTGGAGCCACTGAAGCTTTCTTT. This encodes CASSPTGTGSGATEAFF. This receptor chain uses TRBV27 and TRBJ1-1; 9 junctional bases match TRBD1. Inclusive of the bounding cysteine and phenylalanine, the CDR3 is 17 residues long. Only CDR3 DNA is held: 51 bases, read in frame from base 1. CDR1 and CDR2, per the germline V gene (reference sequence), are MNHEY and SMNVEV. Ends trimmed: V by 5 bases, J by 4 bases; bases unmatched to a gene: 14.